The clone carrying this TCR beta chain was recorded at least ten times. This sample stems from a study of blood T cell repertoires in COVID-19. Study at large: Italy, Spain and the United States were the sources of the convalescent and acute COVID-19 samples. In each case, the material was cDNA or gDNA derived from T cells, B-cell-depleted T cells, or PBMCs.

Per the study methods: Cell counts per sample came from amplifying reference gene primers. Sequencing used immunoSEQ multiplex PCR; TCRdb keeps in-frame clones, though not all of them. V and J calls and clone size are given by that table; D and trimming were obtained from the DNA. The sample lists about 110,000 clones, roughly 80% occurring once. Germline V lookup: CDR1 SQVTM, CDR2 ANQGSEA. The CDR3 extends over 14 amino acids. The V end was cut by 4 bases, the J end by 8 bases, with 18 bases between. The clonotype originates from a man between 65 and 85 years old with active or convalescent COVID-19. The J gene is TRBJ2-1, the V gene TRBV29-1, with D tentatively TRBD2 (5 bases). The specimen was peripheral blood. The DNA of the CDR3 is TGCAGCGTTGTCCCCCCTGGCGCGAGGGATGAGCAGTTCTTC. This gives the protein CSVVPPGARDEQFF.